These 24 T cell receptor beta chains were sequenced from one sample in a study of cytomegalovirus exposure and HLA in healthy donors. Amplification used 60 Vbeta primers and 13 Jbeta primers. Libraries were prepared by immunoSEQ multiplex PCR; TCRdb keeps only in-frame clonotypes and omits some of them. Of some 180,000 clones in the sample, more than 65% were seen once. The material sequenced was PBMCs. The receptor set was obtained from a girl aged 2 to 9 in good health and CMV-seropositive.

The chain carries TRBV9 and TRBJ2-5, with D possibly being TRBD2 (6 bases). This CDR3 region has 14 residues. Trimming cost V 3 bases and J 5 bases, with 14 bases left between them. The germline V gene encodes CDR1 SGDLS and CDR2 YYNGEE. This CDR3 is CASSGRALGETQYF. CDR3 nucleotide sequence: TGTGCCAGCAGCGGGAGGGCCCTTGGGGAGACCCAGTACTTC.

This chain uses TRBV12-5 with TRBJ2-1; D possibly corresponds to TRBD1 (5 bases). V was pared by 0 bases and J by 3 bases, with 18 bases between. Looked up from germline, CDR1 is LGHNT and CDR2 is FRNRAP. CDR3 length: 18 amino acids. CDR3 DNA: TGTGCTAGTGGTTTGGTAGGTTCCTTAGGGGTCGGCTACAATGAGCAGTTCTTC. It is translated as CASGLVGSLGVGYNEQFF.

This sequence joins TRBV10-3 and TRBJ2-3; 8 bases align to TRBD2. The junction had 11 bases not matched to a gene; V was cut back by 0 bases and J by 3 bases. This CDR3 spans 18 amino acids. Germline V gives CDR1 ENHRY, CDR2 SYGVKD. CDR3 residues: CAISESLRSGARTDTQYF. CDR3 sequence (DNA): TGTGCCATCAGTGAGTCTTTGCGTAGCGGGGCAAGGACAGATACGCAGTATTTT.

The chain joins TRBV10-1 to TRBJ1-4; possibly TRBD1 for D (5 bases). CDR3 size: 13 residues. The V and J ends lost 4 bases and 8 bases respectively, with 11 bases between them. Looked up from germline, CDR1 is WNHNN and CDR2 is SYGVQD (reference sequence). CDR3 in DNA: TGCGCCAGCAGTGGGGACTTAGGGGAAAAACTGTTTTTT. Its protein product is CASSGDLGEKLFF.

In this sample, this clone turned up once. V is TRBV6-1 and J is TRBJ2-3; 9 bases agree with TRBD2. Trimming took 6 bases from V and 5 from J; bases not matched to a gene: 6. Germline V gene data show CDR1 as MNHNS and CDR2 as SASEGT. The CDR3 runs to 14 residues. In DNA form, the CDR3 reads TGTGCCAGCAGCAGAGCGGGGGGACAAGATACGCAGTATTTT. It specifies CASSRAGGQDTQYF.

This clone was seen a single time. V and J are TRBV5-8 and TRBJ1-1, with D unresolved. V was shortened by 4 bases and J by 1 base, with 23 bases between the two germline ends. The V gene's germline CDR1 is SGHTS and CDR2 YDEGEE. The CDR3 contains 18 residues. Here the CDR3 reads CASSQDRWVPSPNTEAFF. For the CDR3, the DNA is TGTGCCAGCAGCCAGGATAGGTGGGTCCCGTCTCCGAACACTGAAGCTTTCTTT. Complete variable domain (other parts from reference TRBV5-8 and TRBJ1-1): EAGVTQSPTHLIKTRGQQATLRCSPISGHTSVYWYQQALGLGLQFLLWYDEGEERNRGNFPPRFSGRQFPNYSSELNVNALELEDSALYLCASSQDRWVPSPNTEAFFGQGTRLTVV.

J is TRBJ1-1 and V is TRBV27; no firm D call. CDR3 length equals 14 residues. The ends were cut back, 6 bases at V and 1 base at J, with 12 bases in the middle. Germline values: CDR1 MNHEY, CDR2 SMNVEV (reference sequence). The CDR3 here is CASRPTPRNTEAFF. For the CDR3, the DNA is TGTGCCAGCAGACCCACACCAAGGAACACTGAAGCTTTCTTT.

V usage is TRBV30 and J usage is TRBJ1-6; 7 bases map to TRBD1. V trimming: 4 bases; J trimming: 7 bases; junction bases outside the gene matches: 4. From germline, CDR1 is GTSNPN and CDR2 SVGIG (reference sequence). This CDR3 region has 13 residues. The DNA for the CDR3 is TGTGCCTGGAATCAAGGGGGCAATTCACCCCTCCACTTT. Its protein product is CAWNQGGNSPLHF.

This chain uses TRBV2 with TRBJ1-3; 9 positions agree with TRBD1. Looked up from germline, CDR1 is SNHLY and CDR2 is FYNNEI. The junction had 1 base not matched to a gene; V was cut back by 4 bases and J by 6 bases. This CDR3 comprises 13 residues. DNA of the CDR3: TGTGCCAGCAGTGGGGACAGGGAAAACACCATATATTTT. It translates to CASSGDRENTIYF.

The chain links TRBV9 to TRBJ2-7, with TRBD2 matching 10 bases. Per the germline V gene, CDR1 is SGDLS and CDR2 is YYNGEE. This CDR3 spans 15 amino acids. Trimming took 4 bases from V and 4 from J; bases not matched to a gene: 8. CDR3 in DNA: TGTGCCAGCAGCCAGACGAGCGGGAGGGGATACGAGCAGTACTTC. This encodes CASSQTSGRGYEQYF.

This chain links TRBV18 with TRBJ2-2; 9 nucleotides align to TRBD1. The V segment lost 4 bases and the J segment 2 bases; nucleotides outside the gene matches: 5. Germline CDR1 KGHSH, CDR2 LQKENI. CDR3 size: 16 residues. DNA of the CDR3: TGTGCCAGCTCACTAGAGGACAGGGGTAACACCGGGGAGCTGTTTTTT. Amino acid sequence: CASSLEDRGNTGELFF.

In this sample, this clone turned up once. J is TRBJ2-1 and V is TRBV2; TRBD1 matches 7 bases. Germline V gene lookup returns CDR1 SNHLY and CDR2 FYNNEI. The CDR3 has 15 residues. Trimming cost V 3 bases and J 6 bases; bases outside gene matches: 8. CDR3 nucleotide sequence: TGTGCCAGCAGTGAGTACAGGGGAATAGGCAATGAGCAGTTCTTC. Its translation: CASSEYRGIGNEQFF.

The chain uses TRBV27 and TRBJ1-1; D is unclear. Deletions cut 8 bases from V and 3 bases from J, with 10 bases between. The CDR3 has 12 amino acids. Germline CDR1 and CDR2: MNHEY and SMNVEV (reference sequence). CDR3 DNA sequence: TGTGCCAGCCTAGGTTGGGACACTGAAGCTTTCTTT. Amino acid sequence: CASLGWDTEAFF.

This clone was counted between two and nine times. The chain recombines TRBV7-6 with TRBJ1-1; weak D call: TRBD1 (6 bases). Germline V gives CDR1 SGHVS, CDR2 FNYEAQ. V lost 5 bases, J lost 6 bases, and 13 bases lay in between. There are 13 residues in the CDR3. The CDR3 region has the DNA TGTGCCAGCAGCCGACGGACAGACTCTGAAGCTTTCTTT. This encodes CASSRRTDSEAFF.

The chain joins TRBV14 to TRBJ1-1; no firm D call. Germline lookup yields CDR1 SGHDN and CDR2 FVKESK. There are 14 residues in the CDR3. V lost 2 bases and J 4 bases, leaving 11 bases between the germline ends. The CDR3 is CASSQRERATEAFF. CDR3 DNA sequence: TGTGCCAGCAGCCAAAGGGAGAGGGCCACTGAAGCTTTCTTT.

Written as DNA, the CDR3 is TGTGCCAGCAGTTGGGTTAGCGGGAGTGGGTACTCAGATACGCAGTATTTT. Its protein is CASSWVSGSGYSDTQYF. This sequence joins TRBV5-6 and TRBJ2-3; 9 nucleotides line up with TRBD2. Looked up from germline, CDR1 is SGHDT and CDR2 is YYEEEE. This CDR3 is built from 17 residues. V shed 5 bases, J shed 4 bases, and the junction held 14 bases outside the gene matches.

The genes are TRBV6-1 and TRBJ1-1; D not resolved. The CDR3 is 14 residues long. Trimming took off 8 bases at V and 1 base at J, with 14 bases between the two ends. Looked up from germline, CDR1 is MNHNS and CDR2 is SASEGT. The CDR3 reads CASAKLGENTEAFF. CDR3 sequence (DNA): TGTGCCAGCGCCAAGCTCGGAGAGAACACTGAAGCTTTCTTT.

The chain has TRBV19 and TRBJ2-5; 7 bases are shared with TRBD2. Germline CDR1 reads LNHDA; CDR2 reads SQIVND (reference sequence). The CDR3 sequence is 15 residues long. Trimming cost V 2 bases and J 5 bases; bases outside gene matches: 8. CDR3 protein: CASSIFGEGGETQYF. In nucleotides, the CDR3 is TGTGCCAGTAGTATATTTGGGGAGGGAGGGGAGACCCAGTACTTC.

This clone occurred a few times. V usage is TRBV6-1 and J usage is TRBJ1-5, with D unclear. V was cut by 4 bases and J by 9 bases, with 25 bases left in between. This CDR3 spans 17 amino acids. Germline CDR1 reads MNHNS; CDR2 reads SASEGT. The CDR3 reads CASSAAGDRTRRRPQHF. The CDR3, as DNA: TGTGCCAGCAGTGCTGCGGGTGATCGGACCCGAAGGCGGCCCCAGCATTTT.

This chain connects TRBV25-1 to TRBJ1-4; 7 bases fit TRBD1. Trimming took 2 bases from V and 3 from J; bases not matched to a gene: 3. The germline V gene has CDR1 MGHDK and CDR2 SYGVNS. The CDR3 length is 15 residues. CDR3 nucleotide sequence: TGTGCCAGCAGTGAAACAGACAGGGCTAATGAAAAACTGTTTTTT. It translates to CASSETDRANEKLFF.

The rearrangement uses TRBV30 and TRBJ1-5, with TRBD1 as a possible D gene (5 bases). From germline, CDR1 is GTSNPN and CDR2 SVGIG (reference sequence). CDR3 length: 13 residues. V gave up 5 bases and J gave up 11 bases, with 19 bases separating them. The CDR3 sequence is CAWDSSYHEAQHF. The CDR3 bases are TGTGCCTGGGACAGCAGTTACCATGAGGCCCAGCATTTT.

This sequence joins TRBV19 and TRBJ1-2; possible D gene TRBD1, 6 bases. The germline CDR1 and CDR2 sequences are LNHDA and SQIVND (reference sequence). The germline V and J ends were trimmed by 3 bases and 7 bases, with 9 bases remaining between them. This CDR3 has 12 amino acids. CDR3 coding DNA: TGTGCCAGTAGTATTGGGGGGGCTGGCTACACCTTC. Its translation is CASSIGGAGYTF.

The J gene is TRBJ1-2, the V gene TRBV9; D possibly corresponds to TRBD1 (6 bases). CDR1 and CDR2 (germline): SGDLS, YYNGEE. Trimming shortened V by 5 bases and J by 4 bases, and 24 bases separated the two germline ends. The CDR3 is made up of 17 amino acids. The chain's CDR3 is CASRRGGPREALYGYTF. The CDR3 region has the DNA TGTGCCAGCAGACGCGGGGGGCCCAGGGAGGCTCTCTATGGCTACACCTTC.

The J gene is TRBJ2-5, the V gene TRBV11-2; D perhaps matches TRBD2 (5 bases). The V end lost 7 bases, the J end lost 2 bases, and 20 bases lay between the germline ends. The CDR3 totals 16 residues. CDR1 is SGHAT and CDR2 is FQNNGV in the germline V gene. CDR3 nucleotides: TGTGCCAGCACGGAATCCCCGTATCTAGCACAAGAGACCCAGTACTTC. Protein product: CASTESPYLAQETQYF.